The 30 T cell receptor beta chains listed next were all sequenced from one sample in a study of a mutant IDH1 vaccine in newly diagnosed glioma. Their antigen targets remain unknown. Sequenced by immunoSEQ multiplex PCR; TCRdb stores in-frame clones only, minus some. The profile shows tens of thousands of clones, more than 85% of them singletons. Time point described: week 5, during vaccination. Vaccination used 300 ug of mutant IDH1 20-mer peptide per dose, with topical imiquimod. Sample: PBMCs, taken from a glioma patient whose treatment included an IDH1 peptide vaccine. The source is a woman aged 50 to 60 with glioma.

This chain uses TRBV6-6 with TRBJ1-1; D remains ambiguous. The CDR3 runs to 14 residues. Germline lookup yields CDR1 MNHNY and CDR2 SVGAGI (reference sequence). With 2 bases removed from V and 2 bases from J, the gap between germline ends came to 9 bases. Here the CDR3 DNA reads TGTGCCAGCAGTTACGTGGCCGCCAACACTGAAGCTTTCTTT. Residues: CASSYVAANTEAFF.

The chain joins TRBV6-6 to TRBJ1-3, with D unresolved. The CDR3 consists of 14 residues. CDR1 is MNHNY and CDR2 is SVGAGI in the germline V gene (reference sequence). Trimming cost V 0 bases and J 2 bases, with 5 bases left between them. The DNA of the CDR3 is TGTGCCAGCAGTTACTCTGGACCTGGAAACACCATATATTTT. Amino acid sequence: CASSYSGPGNTIYF.

The chain joins TRBV27 to TRBJ1-5, with a possible D match to TRBD1 (5 bases). The V and J ends lost 5 bases and 8 bases respectively, with 16 bases between them. The CDR3 spans 14 residues. Germline values: CDR1 MNHEY, CDR2 SMNVEV (reference sequence). In DNA, the CDR3 is TGTGCCAGCAGTCCGCGGGACGTGGGGGAGCCCCAGCATTTT. Translating it yields CASSPRDVGEPQHF.

The chain uses TRBV29-1 and TRBJ1-2, with TRBD1 identical over 11 bases. Germline assignment: CDR1 SQVTM and CDR2 ANQGSEA. The CDR3 is 15 residues long. J was trimmed by 8 bases and V by 2 bases; bases with no gene match: 10. This CDR3 reads CSVESGTGGGGGYTF. CDR3 coding DNA: TGCAGCGTTGAATCCGGGACAGGGGGAGGAGGAGGCTACACCTTC.

This clone was picked up a small number of times. This chain joins TRBV10-1 and TRBJ2-1; 12 bases line up with TRBD2. The CDR3 has 14 residues. Germline CDR1 reads WNHNN; CDR2 reads SYGVQD (reference sequence). V shed 9 bases, J shed 7 bases, and the junction held 7 bases outside the gene matches. CDR3 protein: CARTSGRIWNEQFF. For the CDR3, the DNA is TGCGCCAGAACTAGCGGGAGGATCTGGAATGAGCAGTTCTTC.

The gene calls are TRBV7-9 and TRBJ1-1; D is ambiguous. Per germline, CDR1 SEHNR and CDR2 FQNEAQ (reference sequence). This CDR3 has 14 amino acids. The V gene lost 1 base and the J gene lost 1 base, with 7 bases spanning the gap. This CDR3 is CASSLGTKNTEAFF. The CDR3 DNA follows: TGTGCCAGCAGCTTAGGGACCAAGAACACTGAAGCTTTCTTT.

This clone was found once. The chain links TRBV27 to TRBJ1-3; a weak D match, TRBD1 (5 bases). Deletions cut 7 bases from V and 0 bases from J, with 7 bases between. This CDR3 is built from 13 residues. Germline loops: CDR1 MNHEY, CDR2 SMNVEV (reference sequence). CDR3 protein: CASTQDSGNTIYF. DNA for the CDR3: TGTGCCAGCACACAGGACTCTGGAAACACCATATATTTT.

J is TRBJ2-7 and V is TRBV6-4; 12 nucleotides align to TRBD2. CDR3 length: 15 residues. With V trimmed by 6 bases and J by 0 bases, 3 bases remained unmatched. Germline CDR1 is MRHNA and CDR2 is SNTAGT. The CDR3 DNA reads TGTGCCAGCAGGCCGACTAGCGGGAGCTCCTACGAGCAGTACTTC. Encoded protein: CASRPTSGSSYEQYF.

V and J are TRBV5-1 and TRBJ2-5; TRBD1 agrees at 7 bases. Germline V CDR1 and CDR2: SGHRS, YFSETQ. With 8 bases clipped from V and 3 bases from J, the junction kept 10 bases outside the gene matches. The CDR3 loop spans 14 amino acids. For the CDR3, the DNA is TGCGCCAGTCGGACCCAAACAGGGGAAGAGACCCAGTACTTC. This gives the protein CASRTQTGEETQYF.

This clone was detected a few times. The chain carries TRBV25-1 and TRBJ1-1; maybe TRBD1 (6 bases). V lost 5 bases to trimming and J lost 5 bases, with 12 bases between them. Germline assignment: CDR1 MGHDK and CDR2 SYGVNS. CDR3 length: 13 residues. The CDR3 spells CASSLQGYTEAFF. DNA for the CDR3: TGTGCCAGCAGTTTACAGGGTTATACTGAAGCTTTCTTT. The full variable domain, in which reference TRBV25-1 and TRBJ1-1 provide the parts outside the CDR3, is EADIYQTPRYLVIGTGKKITLECSQTMGHDKMYWYQQDPGMELHLIHYSYGVNSTEKGDLSSESTVSRIRTEHFPLTLESARPSHTSQYLCASSLQGYTEAFFGQGTRLTVV.

This sequence joins TRBV15 and TRBJ1-2; D perhaps matches TRBD1 (6 bases). Trimming left V 2 bases short and J 5 bases short, with 12 bases between. CDR3 length: 14 amino acids. The V gene's germline CDR1 is LNHNV and CDR2 YYDKDF (reference sequence). The CDR3 nucleotides are TGTGCCACCAGCAGAAACCCAGGGGTGTATGGCTACACCTTC. Protein: CATSRNPGVYGYTF.

In its sample, this clone was seen once. The chain links TRBV2 to TRBJ2-3; tentatively, D is TRBD2 (5 bases). The CDR3 covers 13 residues. Trimming took off 4 bases at V and 7 bases at J, with 12 bases between the two ends. CDR1 is SNHLY, CDR2 FYNNEI, per germline. CDR3 amino acids: CASSGDSVYTQYF. In DNA, the CDR3 is TGTGCCAGCAGTGGTGATAGCGTTTATACGCAGTATTTT. Filled out from reference TRBV2 and TRBJ2-3, the complete variable domain reads EPEVTQTPSHQVTQMGQEVILRCVPISNHLYFYWYRQILGQKVEFLVSFYNNEISEKSEIFDDQFSVERPDGSNFTLKIRSTKLEDSAMYFCASSGDSVYTQYFGPGTRLTVL.

This clone was detected only once. The chain is built from TRBV27 and TRBJ2-5, with D maybe TRBD2 (7 bases). The DNA matches TRBJ2-7 better at its end, which makes the J call doubtful. Germline assignment: CDR1 MNHEY and CDR2 SMNVEV (reference sequence). The CDR3 contains 13 residues. Here the CDR3 reads CASSPGGPHEQYF. DNA of the CDR3: TGTGCCAGCAGCCCCGGGGGGCCCCACGAGCAGTACTTC.

The chain joins TRBV19 to TRBJ1-1; D unresolved. The CDR3 sequence is 13 residues long. The V end was cut by 3 bases, the J end by 1 base, with 6 bases between. Germline V CDR1 and CDR2: LNHDA, SQIVND (reference sequence). CDR3 protein: CASSIIPNTEAFF. The CDR3 nucleotides read TGTGCCAGTAGTATTATCCCGAACACTGAAGCTTTCTTT.

The CDR3 sequence: CASSIAADGGYTF. The CDR3 DNA follows: TGTGCCAGTAGTATAGCCGCGGATGGTGGCTACACCTTC. The chain links TRBV19 to TRBJ1-2; no reliable D call. Germline CDR1 reads LNHDA; CDR2 reads SQIVND (reference sequence). Trimming pared 1 base from V and 7 bases from J, leaving 10 bases between. The CDR3 consists of 13 residues. Full variable domain (outside the CDR3, taken from reference TRBV19 and TRBJ1-2): DGGITQSPKYLFRKEGQNVTLSCEQNLNHDAMYWYRQDPGQGLRLIYYSQIVNDFQKGDIAEGYSVSREKKESFPLTVTSAQKNPTAFYLCASSIAADGGYTFGSGTRLTVV.

This clone was seen only once. The chain carries TRBV6-1 and TRBJ2-7; D possibly matches TRBD1 or TRBD2 (5 bases each). CDR1 MNHNS and CDR2 SASEGT come from the germline V gene. This CDR3 is 13 amino acids long. Trimming pared 7 bases from V and 4 bases from J, leaving 14 bases between. The CDR3 nucleotides read TGTGCCAGCAAGGTGGGGGTCTTTTACGAGCAGTACTTC. Translated, it gives CASKVGVFYEQYF.

This clone was detected only once. The V call is TRBV18, the J call TRBJ1-1; 7 positions match TRBD1. Germline values: CDR1 KGHSH, CDR2 LQKENI. V was pared by 2 bases and J by 3 bases, with 9 bases of the junction left unmatched. The CDR3 sequence is 16 residues long. The CDR3 sequence: CASSPEGQRGDTEAFF. As DNA, the CDR3 is TGTGCCAGCTCACCAGAGGGACAGCGCGGAGACACTGAAGCTTTCTTT.

The genes are TRBV18 and TRBJ1-5; D is unresolved. The CDR3 consists of 14 residues. Germline V gene sequence: CDR1 KGHSH, CDR2 LQKENI. V lost 5 bases to trimming and J lost 6 bases, with 14 bases between them. The CDR3, as DNA: TGTGCCAGCTCATCAGGTCCGCTTAGTCAGCCCCAGCATTTT. It yields the protein CASSSGPLSQPQHF. Drawing the rest from reference TRBV18 and TRBJ1-5, the complete variable domain is NAGVMQNPRHLVRRRGQEARLRCSPMKGHSHVYWYRQLPEEGLKFMVYLQKENIIDESGMPKERFSAEFPKEGPSILRIQQVVRGDSAAYFCASSSGPLSQPQHFGDGTRLSIL.

The gene calls are TRBV13 and TRBJ2-7, with a tentative D call TRBD2 (5 bases). Trimming shortened V by 0 bases and J by 3 bases, and 6 bases separated the two germline ends. The CDR3 has 13 residues. Germline V gene data show CDR1 as PRHDT and CDR2 as FYEKMQ (reference sequence). CDR3 in amino acids: CASSLGGSYEQYF. The CDR3 DNA sequence: TGTGCCAGCAGCTTAGGGGGGAGCTACGAGCAGTACTTC.

The V call is TRBV10-3, the J call TRBJ2-2, with D maybe TRBD1 (6 bases). The CDR3 covers 14 residues. V lost 6 bases, J lost 1 base, and 9 bases lay in between. CDR1 ENHRY and CDR2 SYGVKD come from the germline V gene. The CDR3 coding sequence is TGTGCCATCAGGGGGACATTGAACACCGGGGAGCTGTTTTTT. Its translation is CAIRGTLNTGELFF.

This clone was found once. The chain carries TRBV14 and TRBJ1-2; no reliable D call. This CDR3 region has 14 residues. V lost 3 bases to trimming and J lost 4 bases, with 12 bases between them. The germline gives CDR1 SGHDN, CDR2 FVKESK. CDR3 loop: CASSQRAKGYGYTF. The CDR3, as DNA: TGTGCCAGCAGCCAGCGGGCGAAAGGCTATGGCTACACCTTC. The variable domain in full, with the rest retrieved from reference TRBV14 and TRBJ1-2, is EAGVTQFPSHSVIEKGQTVTLRCDPISGHDNLYWYRRVMGKEIKFLLHFVKESKQDESGMPNNRFLAERTGGTYSTLKVQPAELEDSGVYFCASSQRAKGYGYTFGSGTRLTVV.

J is TRBJ2-1 and V is TRBV4-1; 10 bases agree with TRBD2. This CDR3 comprises 16 residues. The germline CDR1 and CDR2 sequences are MGHRA and YSYEKL. The trim removed 2 bases at V and 6 bases at J, leaving 7 bases unmatched. The CDR3 bases are TGCGCCAGCAGCCAAACGATAGCGGGAGGAATCAATGAGCAGTTCTTC. Protein: CASSQTIAGGINEQFF.

This chain uses TRBV21-1 with TRBJ2-3; TRBD2, as called in the table, went unchecked against the DNA. TRBV21-1 corresponds to a pseudogene. This CDR3 has 14 amino acids. The CDR3 bases are TGTGCCAGCAGCACTAGCGGGGGCACAGATACGCAGTATTTT. Protein: CASSTSGGTDTQYF.

The V and J genes are TRBV2 and TRBJ2-5; possibly TRBD2 for D (6 bases). Germline CDR1 reads SNHLY; CDR2 reads FYNNEI. The CDR3 is 15 residues long. The V end was cut by 6 bases, the J end by 7 bases, with 21 bases between. CDR3 region: CASSQLSGWQGTQYF. The CDR3 DNA is TGTGCCAGCAGCCAACTTAGCGGATGGCAGGGGACCCAGTACTTC.

This chain uses TRBV7-9 with TRBJ2-7, with D possibly being TRBD1 or TRBD2 (5 bases each). CDR1 and CDR2 from the germline V gene are SEHNR and FQNEAQ (reference sequence). V was trimmed by 11 bases and J by 1 base, leaving 15 bases between them. CDR3 length: 13 residues. The CDR3 DNA follows: TGTGCCGGGGGACCGCGAGGATCCTACGAGCAGTACTTC. Its translation is CAGGPRGSYEQYF. Filled out from reference TRBV7-9 and TRBJ2-7, the complete variable domain reads DTGVSQNPRHKITKRGQNVTFRCDPISEHNRLYWYRQTLGQGPEFLTYFQNEAQLEKSRLLSDRFSAERPKGSFSTLEIQRTEQGDSAMYLCAGGPRGSYEQYFGPGTRLTVT.

The V call is TRBV19, the J call TRBJ1-1, with D uncertain. The V end lost 5 bases, the J end lost 0 bases, and 7 bases lay between the germline ends. Germline CDR1 reads LNHDA; CDR2 reads SQIVND (reference sequence). CDR3 size: 13 residues. CDR3 nucleotides: TGTGCCAGTAGTCTCCAGATGAACACTGAAGCTTTCTTT. It is translated as CASSLQMNTEAFF.

The chain is built from TRBV11-2 and TRBJ2-1; D gene unclear. The V gene's germline CDR1 is SGHAT and CDR2 FQNNGV. The CDR3 extends over 12 amino acids. V was shortened by 4 bases and J by 2 bases, with 3 bases between the two germline ends. CDR3 sequence (DNA): TGTGCCAGCAGCTACACCTACAATGAGCAGTTCTTC. Translated: CASSYTYNEQFF.

As to this clone: Other nucleotide sequences from this sample produce the same CDR3. This rearrangement joins TRBV30 to TRBJ2-3, with 7 bases identical to TRBD2. Per the germline V gene, CDR1 is GTSNPN and CDR2 is SVGIG (reference sequence). The V segment lost 0 bases and the J segment 1 base; nucleotides outside the gene matches: 1. The CDR3 runs 14 residues. CDR3 nucleotides: TGTGCCTGGAGTGTACGGGGGGGCACAGATACGCAGTATTTT. It yields the protein CAWSVRGGTDTQYF.

A single count supports this clone. The J gene is TRBJ2-5, the V gene TRBV6-1; 10 positions match TRBD2. The better agreement between TRBJ2-7 and the DNA end casts doubt on the J call. The CDR3 runs 14 residues. Germline assignment: CDR1 MNHNS and CDR2 SASEGT. In nucleotides, the CDR3 is TGTGCCAGCAGTTCAGCGGGAGGGAGCTACGAGCAGTACTTC. It specifies CASSSAGGSYEQYF.

This chain joins TRBV4-1 and TRBJ1-6; a possible D gene is TRBD1 (5 bases). Germline V lookup: CDR1 MGHRA, CDR2 YSYEKL. With 3 bases removed from V and 10 bases from J, the gap between germline ends came to 22 bases. The CDR3 sequence is 17 residues long. CDR3 in DNA: TGCGCCAGCAGCCACAAAAGCCCCGGGGAAGGGGAATCACCCCTCCACTTT. Translated, it gives CASSHKSPGEGESPLHF.